The TCR beta chain described here comes from a study of T cells in Graves' hyperthyroidism and ophthalmopathy. This clonotype turned up a few times. CDR3 size: 14 residues. The V and J ends lost 1 base and 1 base respectively, with 7 bases between them. The germline V gene has CDR1 LNHDA and CDR2 SQIVND (reference sequence). Amplified TCR beta CDR3 regions derived from RNA transcripts. In the first-round RT-PCR of the TCR CDR3, the HTBI primer set was used. TCRdb redid the calling of the multiplex PCR reads with MiXCR, one entry per CDR3 protein. The sample lists roughly 700,000 distinct CDR3 sequences, around 13% occurring once.

This sequence originates from a woman under 30 with Graves' hyperthyroidism. The sample was blood. The chain is built from TRBV19 and TRBJ2-5; D is undetermined. The CDR3 loop is CASSIALFQETQYF. DNA for the CDR3: TGTGCCAGTAGTATAGCTCTGTTCCAAGAGACCCAGTACTTC. The whole variable domain, remainder taken from reference TRBV19 and TRBJ2-5, is DGGITQSPKYLFRKEGQNVTLSCEQNLNHDAMYWYRQDPGQGLRLIYYSQIVNDFQKGDIAEGYSVSREKKESFPLTVTSAQKNPTAFYLCASSIALFQETQYFGPGTRLLVL.